The clone carrying this T cell receptor beta chain was found a few times. Its specificity is not known. The data stem from a study of response to subunit inactivated influenza vaccine. The study's findings and limits: Authors suggested each seasonal flu vaccination may recruit only limited numbers of new T cells.

The CDR3 consists of 16 residues. V was clipped by 2 bases and J by 7 bases; unmatched bases: 6. Germline CDR1 reads SEHNR; CDR2 reads FQNEAQ (reference sequence). TCRdb reanalysed the RT-PCR reads using MiXCR and keeps one entry per CDR3 protein. This sample carries 500,000 to 600,000 distinct CDR3 sequences, 11% of them seen once, and the ten largest clones take 9.5% to 11%. In addition, the sample was reused for a study of T cells expressing NK-cell markers. That study adds: TCR beta cDNA was generated via 5'RACE template switching incorporating UMIs. Repertoire data for TCR beta were derived from sorted T cells (CD3+CD56+NKG2C+, CD3+CD56+NKG2C- and CD3+CD56-NKG2C+). Several of the experiments relied on an anti-gamma-delta TCR antibody so that only alpha-beta TCR T cells were sorted. Clones of NKG2C+ T cells that had expanded were of unclear HCMV specificity.

The clonotype comes from a man aged 50 or older who received an inactivated influenza vaccine. This chain connects TRBV7-9 to TRBJ1-4; 11 nucleotides match TRBD1. The sequencing here drew on PBMCs from blood, taken on the day of vaccination. The CDR3 region is CASSLTSGTGGEKLFF. The CDR3 DNA reads TGTGCCAGCAGCTTAACTTCCGGGACAGGGGGTGAAAAACTGTTTTTT.